This record covers a single TCR beta chain. The CDR3 covers 16 residues. Per the germline V gene, CDR1 is SGHRS and CDR2 is YFSETQ. Trimming removed 5 bases at V and 5 bases at J, with 21 bases between. The entry originates in a study of shared clonotypes between healthy human individuals. CD4+ cells yielded CD45RA+ naive and CD45RA-negative memory subsets. Using immunoSEQ multiplex PCR, the repertoire was profiled, and TCRdb retains in-frame clones only, with some absent. The sample lists some 1.5 million clones, more than 95% occurring once. The sequenced sample was naive CD4+ T cells sorted from blood. Subset of the sample: CD45RA+ positively selected. The chain uses TRBV5-1 and TRBJ2-3; D might be TRBD1 or TRBD2, each matching 5 bases. This TCR was recovered from a man aged 30 to 45 in good health. In DNA, the CDR3 is TGCGCCAGCAGTCTTTCTCAGGACATAGGAGGAGATACGCAGTATTTT. Its protein is CASSLSQDIGGDTQYF. Using reference TRBV5-1 and TRBJ2-3 for the parts outside the CDR3, the full variable domain is KAGVTQTPRYLIKTRGQQVTLSCSPISGHRSVSWYQQTPGQGLQFLFEYFSETQRNKGNFPGRFSGRQFSNSRSEMNVSTLELGDSALYLCASSLSQDIGGDTQYFGPGTRLTVL.